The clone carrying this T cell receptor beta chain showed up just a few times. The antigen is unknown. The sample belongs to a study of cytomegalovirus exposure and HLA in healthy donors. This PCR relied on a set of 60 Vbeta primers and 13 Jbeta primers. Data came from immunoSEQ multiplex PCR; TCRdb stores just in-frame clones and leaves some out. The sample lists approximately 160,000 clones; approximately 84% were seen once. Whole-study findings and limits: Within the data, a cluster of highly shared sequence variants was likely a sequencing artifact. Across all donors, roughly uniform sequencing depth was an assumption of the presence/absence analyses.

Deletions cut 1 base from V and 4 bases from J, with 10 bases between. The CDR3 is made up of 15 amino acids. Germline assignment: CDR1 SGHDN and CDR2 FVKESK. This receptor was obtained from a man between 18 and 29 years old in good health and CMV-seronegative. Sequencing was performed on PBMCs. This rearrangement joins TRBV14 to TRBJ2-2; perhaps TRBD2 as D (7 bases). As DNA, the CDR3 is TGTGCCAGCAGCCAAGCGCGGGGGCCCACCGGGGAGCTGTTTTTT. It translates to CASSQARGPTGELFF.